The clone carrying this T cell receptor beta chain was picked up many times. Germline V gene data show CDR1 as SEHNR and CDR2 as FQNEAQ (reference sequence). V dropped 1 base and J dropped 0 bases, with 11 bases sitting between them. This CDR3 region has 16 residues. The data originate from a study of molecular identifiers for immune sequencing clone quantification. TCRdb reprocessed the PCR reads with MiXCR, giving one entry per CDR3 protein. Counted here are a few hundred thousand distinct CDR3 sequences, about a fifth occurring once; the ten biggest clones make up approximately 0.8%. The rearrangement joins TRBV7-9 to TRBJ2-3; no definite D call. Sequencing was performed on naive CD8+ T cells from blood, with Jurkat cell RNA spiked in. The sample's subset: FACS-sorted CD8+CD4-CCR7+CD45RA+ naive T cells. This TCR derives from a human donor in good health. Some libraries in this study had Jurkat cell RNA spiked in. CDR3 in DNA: TGTGCCAGCAGCTTAGGAGTCTCGCGGAGCACAGATACGCAGTATTTT. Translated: CASSLGVSRSTDTQYF. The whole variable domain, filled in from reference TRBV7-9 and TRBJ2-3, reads DTGVSQNPRHKITKRGQNVTFRCDPISEHNRLYWYRQTLGQGPEFLTYFQNEAQLEKSRLLSDRFSAERPKGSFSTLEIQRTEQGDSAMYLCASSLGVSRSTDTQYFGPGTRLTVL.